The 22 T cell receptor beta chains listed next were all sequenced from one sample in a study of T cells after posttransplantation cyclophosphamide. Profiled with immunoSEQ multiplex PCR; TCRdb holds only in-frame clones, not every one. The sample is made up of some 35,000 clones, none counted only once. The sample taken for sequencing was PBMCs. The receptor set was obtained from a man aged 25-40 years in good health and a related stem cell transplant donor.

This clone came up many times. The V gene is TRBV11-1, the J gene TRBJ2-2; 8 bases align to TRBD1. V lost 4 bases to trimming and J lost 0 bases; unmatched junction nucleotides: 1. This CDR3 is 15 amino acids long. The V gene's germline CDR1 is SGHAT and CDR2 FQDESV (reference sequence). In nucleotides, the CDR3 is TGTGCCAGCAGCTCAGGGGGCCCGAACACCGGGGAGCTGTTTTTT. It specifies CASSSGGPNTGELFF.

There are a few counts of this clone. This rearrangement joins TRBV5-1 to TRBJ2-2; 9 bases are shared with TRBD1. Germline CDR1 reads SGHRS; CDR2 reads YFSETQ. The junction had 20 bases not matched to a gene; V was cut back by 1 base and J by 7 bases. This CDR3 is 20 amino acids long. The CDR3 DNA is TGCGCCAGCAGCTTGCTAGGACAGGGGTTCTCCCGAGGCGGCGTCGGGGAGCTGTTTTTT. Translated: CASSLLGQGFSRGGVGELFF. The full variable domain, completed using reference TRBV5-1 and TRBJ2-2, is KAGVTQTPRYLIKTRGQQVTLSCSPISGHRSVSWYQQTPGQGLQFLFEYFSETQRNKGNFPGRFSGRQFSNSRSEMNVSTLELGDSALYLCASSLLGQGFSRGGVGELFFGEGSRLTVL.

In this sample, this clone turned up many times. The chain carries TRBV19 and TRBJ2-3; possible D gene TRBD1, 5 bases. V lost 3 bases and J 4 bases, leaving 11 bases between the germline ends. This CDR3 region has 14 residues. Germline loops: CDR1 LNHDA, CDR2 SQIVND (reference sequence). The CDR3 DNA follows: TGTGCCAGTAGTATCGGGCTAGGGGCAGATACGCAGTATTTT. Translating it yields CASSIGLGADTQYF.

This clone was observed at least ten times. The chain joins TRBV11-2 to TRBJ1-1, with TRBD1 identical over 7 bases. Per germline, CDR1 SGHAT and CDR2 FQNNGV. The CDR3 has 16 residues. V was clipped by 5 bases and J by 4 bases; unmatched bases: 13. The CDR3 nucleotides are TGTGCCAGCAGCCCGTCGACAGGGTTTGGGGCCACTGAAGCTTTCTTT. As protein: CASSPSTGFGATEAFF.

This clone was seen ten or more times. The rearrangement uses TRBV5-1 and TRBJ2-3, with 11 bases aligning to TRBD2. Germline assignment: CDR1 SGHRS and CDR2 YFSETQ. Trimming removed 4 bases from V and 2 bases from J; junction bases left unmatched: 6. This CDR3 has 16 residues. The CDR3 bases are TGCGCCAGCAGCGCTCCTAGCGGGGGGTACACAGATACGCAGTATTTT. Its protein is CASSAPSGGYTDTQYF.

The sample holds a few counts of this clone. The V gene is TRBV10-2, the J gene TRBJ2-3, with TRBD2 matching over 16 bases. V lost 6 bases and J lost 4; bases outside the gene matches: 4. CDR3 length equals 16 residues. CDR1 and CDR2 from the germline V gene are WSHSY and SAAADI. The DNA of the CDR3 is TGCGCCAGCAGAGCCGGGACTAGCGGGGGGGCAGATACGCAGTATTTT. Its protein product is CASRAGTSGGADTQYF.

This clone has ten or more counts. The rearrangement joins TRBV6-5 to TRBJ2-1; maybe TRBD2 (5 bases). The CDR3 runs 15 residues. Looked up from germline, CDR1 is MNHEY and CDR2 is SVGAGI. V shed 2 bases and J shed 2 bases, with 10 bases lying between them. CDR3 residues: CASSYEGRPYNEQFF. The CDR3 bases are TGTGCCAGCAGTTACGAGGGTCGGCCCTACAATGAGCAGTTCTTC.

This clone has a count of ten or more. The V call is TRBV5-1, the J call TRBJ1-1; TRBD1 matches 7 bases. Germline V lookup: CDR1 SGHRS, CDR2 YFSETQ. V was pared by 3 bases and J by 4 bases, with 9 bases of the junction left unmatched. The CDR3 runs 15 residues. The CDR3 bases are TGCGCCAGCAGCTACACAGGGGCGGGCGGCACTGAAGCTTTCTTT. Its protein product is CASSYTGAGGTEAFF. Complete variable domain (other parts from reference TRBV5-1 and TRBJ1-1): KAGVTQTPRYLIKTRGQQVTLSCSPISGHRSVSWYQQTPGQGLQFLFEYFSETQRNKGNFPGRFSGRQFSNSRSEMNVSTLELGDSALYLCASSYTGAGGTEAFFGQGTRLTVV.

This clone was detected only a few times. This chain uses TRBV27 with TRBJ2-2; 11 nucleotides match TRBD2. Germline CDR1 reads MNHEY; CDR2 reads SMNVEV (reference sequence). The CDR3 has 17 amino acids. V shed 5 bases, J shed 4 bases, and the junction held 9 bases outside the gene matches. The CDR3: CASSRLTSGGGTGELFF. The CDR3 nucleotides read TGTGCCAGCAGTCGTTTAACTAGCGGGGGAGGCACCGGGGAGCTGTTTTTT.

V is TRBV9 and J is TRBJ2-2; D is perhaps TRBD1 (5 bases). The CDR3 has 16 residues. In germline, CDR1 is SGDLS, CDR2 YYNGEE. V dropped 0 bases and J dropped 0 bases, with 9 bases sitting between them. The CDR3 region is CASSVGGGSNTGELFF. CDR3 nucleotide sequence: TGTGCCAGCAGCGTAGGGGGCGGATCGAACACCGGGGAGCTGTTTTTT.

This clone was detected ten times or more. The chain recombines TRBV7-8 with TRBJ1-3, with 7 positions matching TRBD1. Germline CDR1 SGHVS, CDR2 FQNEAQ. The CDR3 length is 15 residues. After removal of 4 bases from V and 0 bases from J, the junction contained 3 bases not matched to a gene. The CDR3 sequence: CASSSPGGSGNTIYF. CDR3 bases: TGTGCCAGCAGCTCCCCAGGGGGCTCTGGAAACACCATATATTTT.

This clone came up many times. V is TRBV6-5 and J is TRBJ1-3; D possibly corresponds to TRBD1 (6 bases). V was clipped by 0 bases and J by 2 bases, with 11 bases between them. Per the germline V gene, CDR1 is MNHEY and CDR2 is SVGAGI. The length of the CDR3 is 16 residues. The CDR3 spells CASSYSRGGTGNTIYF. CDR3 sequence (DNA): TGTGCCAGCAGTTACTCGCGAGGGGGAACTGGAAACACCATATATTTT.

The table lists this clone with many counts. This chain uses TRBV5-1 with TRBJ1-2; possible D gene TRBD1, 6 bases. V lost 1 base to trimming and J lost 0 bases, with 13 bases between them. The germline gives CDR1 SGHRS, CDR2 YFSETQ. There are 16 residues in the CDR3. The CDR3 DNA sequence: TGCGCCAGCAGCTTGTACGGAGGGGGTACTAACTATGGCTACACCTTC. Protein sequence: CASSLYGGGTNYGYTF.

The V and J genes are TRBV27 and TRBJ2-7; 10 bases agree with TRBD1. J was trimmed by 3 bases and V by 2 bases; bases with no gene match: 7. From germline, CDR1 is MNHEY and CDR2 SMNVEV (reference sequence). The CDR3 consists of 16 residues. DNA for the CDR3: TGTGCCAGCAGTTTAGGACCCCGGGACAGGGGCTACGAGCAGTACTTC. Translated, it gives CASSLGPRDRGYEQYF.

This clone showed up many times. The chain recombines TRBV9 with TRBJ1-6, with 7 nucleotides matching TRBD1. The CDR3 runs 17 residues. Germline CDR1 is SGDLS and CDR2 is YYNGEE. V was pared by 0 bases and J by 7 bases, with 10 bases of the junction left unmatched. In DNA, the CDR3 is TGTGCCAGCAGCGTAGACGAGGGGGCAAGGTCAAATTCACCCCTCCACTTT. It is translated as CASSVDEGARSNSPLHF.

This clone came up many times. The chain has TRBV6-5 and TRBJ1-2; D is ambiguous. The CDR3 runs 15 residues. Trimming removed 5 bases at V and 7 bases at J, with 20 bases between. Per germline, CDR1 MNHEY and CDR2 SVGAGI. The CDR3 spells CASSPTGAGEGGYTF. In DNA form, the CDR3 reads TGTGCCAGCAGTCCCACCGGAGCCGGGGAGGGTGGCTACACCTTC.

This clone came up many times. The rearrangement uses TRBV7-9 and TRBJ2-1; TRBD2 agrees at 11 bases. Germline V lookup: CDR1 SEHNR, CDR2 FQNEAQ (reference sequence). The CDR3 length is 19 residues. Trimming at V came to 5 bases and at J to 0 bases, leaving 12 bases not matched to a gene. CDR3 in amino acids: CASSEGLAGGRSSYNEQFF. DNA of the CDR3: TGTGCCAGCAGCGAGGGGCTAGCGGGGGGCCGTAGCTCCTACAATGAGCAGTTCTTC.

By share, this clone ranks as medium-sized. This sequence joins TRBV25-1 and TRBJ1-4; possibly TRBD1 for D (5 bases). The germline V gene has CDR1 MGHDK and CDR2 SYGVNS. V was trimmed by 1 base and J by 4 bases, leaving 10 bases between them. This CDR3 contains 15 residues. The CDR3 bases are TGTGCCAGCAGTGAATCAAGACAGAATAATGAAAAACTGTTTTTT. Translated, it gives CASSESRQNNEKLFF.

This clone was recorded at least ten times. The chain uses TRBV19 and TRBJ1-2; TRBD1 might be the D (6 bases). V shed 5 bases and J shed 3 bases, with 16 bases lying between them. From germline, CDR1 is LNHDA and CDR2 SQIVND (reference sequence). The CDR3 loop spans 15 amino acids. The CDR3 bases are TGTGCCAGTAGTTTGCCCCACAGGGCGGACTATGGCTACACCTTC. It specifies CASSLPHRADYGYTF. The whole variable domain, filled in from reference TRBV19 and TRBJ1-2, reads DGGITQSPKYLFRKEGQNVTLSCEQNLNHDAMYWYRQDPGQGLRLIYYSQIVNDFQKGDIAEGYSVSREKKESFPLTVTSAQKNPTAFYLCASSLPHRADYGYTFGSGTRLTVV.

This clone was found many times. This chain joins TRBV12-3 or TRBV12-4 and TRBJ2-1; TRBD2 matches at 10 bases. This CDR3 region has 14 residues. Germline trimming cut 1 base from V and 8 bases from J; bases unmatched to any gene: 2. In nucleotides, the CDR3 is TGTGCCAGCAGTTTAGATGGACTAGCGGATGAGCAGTTCTTC. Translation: CASSLDGLADEQFF.

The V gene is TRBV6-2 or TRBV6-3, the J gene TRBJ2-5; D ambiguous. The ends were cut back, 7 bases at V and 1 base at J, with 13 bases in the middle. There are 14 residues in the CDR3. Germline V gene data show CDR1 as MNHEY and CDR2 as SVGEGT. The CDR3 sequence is CASIPEGLQETQYF. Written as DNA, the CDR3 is TGTGCCAGCATCCCGGAAGGGCTCCAAGAGACCCAGTACTTC.

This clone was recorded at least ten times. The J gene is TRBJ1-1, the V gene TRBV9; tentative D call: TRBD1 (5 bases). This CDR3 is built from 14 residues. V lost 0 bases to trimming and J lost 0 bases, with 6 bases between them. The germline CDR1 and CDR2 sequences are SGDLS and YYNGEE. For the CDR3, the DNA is TGTGCCAGCAGCGTAGGACAGTTGAACACTGAAGCTTTCTTT. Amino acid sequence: CASSVGQLNTEAFF. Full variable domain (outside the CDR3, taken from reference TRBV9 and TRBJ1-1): DSGVTQTPKHLITATGQRVTLRCSPRSGDLSVYWYQQSLDQGLQFLIQYYNGEERAKGNILERFSAQQFPDLHSELNLSSLELGDSALYFCASSVGQLNTEAFFGQGTRLTVV.